The TCR beta chain described here comes from a study of T cells after yellow fever vaccination. TCRdb passed the 5' RACE reads through MiXCR, listing each CDR3 protein once. The sample yields more than 65,000 distinct CDR3 sequences, roughly 7% seen once. Findings and caveats of the study: Most primary-vaccination clones reappeared after the booster (approximately 95% CD4, about 88% CD8). In FACS-sorted repertoires, abundant clonotypes from the bulk population could appear as contaminants. Peaking on day 5 versus 15, the secondary response was faster but weaker.

On this clonotype: As yet, its antigen is unknown.

Germline CDR1 reads MGHRA; CDR2 reads YSYEKL. The CDR3 sequence is 17 residues long. V lost 2 bases and J lost 7, with 21 bases in between. The source material was CD8+ T cells sorted from PBMCs, sampled 10 days after the first yellow fever vaccination. This sequence joins TRBV4-1 and TRBJ2-1, with D perhaps TRBD2 (7 bases). This sequence originates from a man aged 18 to 29 who received the YFV17D yellow fever vaccine. The CDR3 DNA follows: TGCGCCAGCAGCCAACGTGATTTTGGGGGGGCAGGGAATGAGCAGTTCTTC. This encodes CASSQRDFGGAGNEQFF.